This section outlines one T cell receptor beta chain sequence together with its context. Its antigen is still unknown. It has no much larger one-base neighbor in the sample; base qualities were not kept. This sample stems from a study of OX40 agonist ivuxolimab in advanced cancers. Broadly, across the study: Ivuxolimab was a fully human IgG2 agonistic monoclonal antibody targeting the costimulatory receptor OX40 (CD134). The monotherapy dose-escalation portion (N of about 49 patients) of the phase I ivuxolimab trial is reported in the paper. Prior anti-PD-1, anti-PD-L1 or anti-CTLA-4 therapy was permitted, and roughly two fifths of dose-escalation patients had received checkpoint inhibitors. Intravenous ivuxolimab was administered to patients every 2 weeks at six dose levels: 0.01, 0.1, 0.3, 1.5, 3 and 10 mg/kg. A male proportion of nearly 85% and a mean age of approximately 61 years, ranging from roughly 23 to 85, were recorded for the dose-escalation cohort. Of the roughly 51 patients in dose escalation, 19 had hepatocellular carcinoma, around 15 had melanoma, 9 had renal cell carcinoma and 9 had head and neck cancer. Partial responses occurred in three dose-escalation patients, of whom one had hepatocellular carcinoma and two had cutaneous melanoma. The point of sequencing TCRbeta in the periphery was to test whether ivuxolimab changed TCR sequence diversity and drove clonal T-cell expansion. Study-wide findings and limitations: In the 0.1-3.0 mg/kg groups, partial responders had among the lowest normalized peripheral clonal expansion, particularly in CD8+ T cells. Low levels of normalized T-cell clonal expansion were also seen in some patients who did not respond. Clonal expansion of both CD4+ and CD8+ blood T cells was observed from baseline to week 6 at doses 0.1 to 3.0 mg/kg. On average, CD8+ T cells showed more expanded clones than CD4+ T cells after ivuxolimab. The antigen specificity of the clonally expanded peripheral T cells was not determined.

The trial excluded patients who had a history of autoimmune disease or who were on systemic immunosuppression. Peripheral blood for TCR sequencing was drawn from every dose cohort at baseline, at cycle 4 day 1 and at cycle 7 day 1. The samples were taken from a phase I, first-in-human, multicenter, open-label dose-escalation trial of ivuxolimab. Adults with locally advanced or metastatic head and neck squamous cell, hepatocellular, melanoma or renal cell carcinoma were enrolled in the trial. CD4+ and CD8+ T cells were sorted separately from peripheral blood before TCR sequencing. To sequence the TCRbeta CDR3 region, genomic DNA was isolated from the sorted cells. The immunoSEQ Assay was used for sequencing of TCRbeta CDR3 regions. The source is immuneACCESS, and TCRdb retained only in-frame sequences with V and J called. Part of the clones is not carried over; for the studies checked, unresolved V genes explain less than half of this, and the remainder is unexplained. The sample table holds about 59,000 clones, of which 65% to 85% were seen once. Of the sample, 27% is held by the ten largest clones.

Compared with germline, V lacks 3 bases and J lacks 8 bases; bases without a gene match: 11. The germline V gene yields SGHDT for CDR1 and YYEEEE for CDR2. The CDR3 contains 15 residues, cysteine and phenylalanine counted. Only the CDR3 DNA stays, 45 bases, in frame from base 1. The clonotype was recovered from an adult with an advanced solid tumor such as melanoma, head and neck, liver or kidney cancer. The sample here was CD4+ or CD8+ T cells sorted from blood, taken in a trial of the OX40 agonist ivuxolimab. This chain joins TRBV5-6 to TRBJ1-2; the junction holds 9 bases that match TRBD1. The sequenced DNA is TGTGCCAGCAGCTCCGGGACAGGGAGGTCGCCGGGCTACACCTTC. Its protein is CASSSGTGRSPGYTF.